This paragraph covers one T cell receptor beta chain sequence. With 60 Vbeta and 13 Jbeta primers, the PCR was carried out. Clones were sequenced by immunoSEQ multiplex PCR, and TCRdb holds only the in-frame ones, with some missing. The sample carries 250,000 to 300,000 clones, about 90% recorded once. This record comes from a study of cytomegalovirus exposure and HLA in healthy donors. What was sequenced was PBMCs. The sequence was collected from a girl aged 2 to 10 in good health and CMV-seronegative.

CDR3 DNA: TGTGCCAGAGACAGGGTCTATGGCTACACCTTC. This sequence encodes CARDRVYGYTF. The gene calls are TRBV11-3 and TRBJ1-2; 7 nucleotides agree with TRBD1. V lost 9 bases, J lost 4 bases, and 2 bases stayed unmatched. The CDR3 totals 11 residues. Germline V gives CDR1 SGHNT, CDR2 YENEEA.